The sequence of this T cell receptor beta chain was determined in a study of blood T cell repertoires in COVID-19. Overall study: The United States, Italy and Spain supplied acute and convalescent COVID-19 samples.

Original handling: Using reference gene primer amplification, nucleated cell counts were estimated. Method: immunoSEQ multiplex PCR; TCRdb's copy keeps in-frame clones and lacks some. V, J and clone size are those of that table, while D and trimming were read from the DNA. The sample carries tens of thousands of clones, less than 85% recorded once. This CDR3 contains 15 residues. Germline V gene lookup returns CDR1 SGHNT and CDR2 YYREEE (reference sequence). J was trimmed by 4 bases and V by 4 bases; bases with no gene match: 5. This receptor was obtained from a human donor in a cohort sampled during active COVID-19. Sequencing input: peripheral blood. The chain is built from TRBV5-4 and TRBJ2-1, with 10 nucleotides matching TRBD2. CDR3 loop: CASSLSGGPYNEQFF. For the CDR3, the DNA is TGTGCCAGCAGCCTTAGCGGGGGGCCTTACAATGAGCAGTTCTTC.